This T cell receptor (beta chain) was captured in a study of blood T cell repertoires in COVID-19. Study information: Acute and convalescent COVID-19 specimens originated in the United States, Italy and Spain.

As regards this clone: The junction departs from the called germline gene at one end, perhaps through a read error.

Authors' data handling: Reference gene primer amplification gave nucleated cell count estimates. TCRdb's table, derived via immunoSEQ multiplex PCR, lists solely in-frame clones and lacks some. V and J calls and clone size are those listed in that table; D and trimming were worked out from the DNA. The sample comprises 200,000 to 250,000 clones, 82% of which are singletons, and 3% to 4% rests with the top ten. The source is an older woman who had recovered from COVID-19. The sequenced sample was PBMCs or T cells enriched from blood (not recorded which).

CDR3 coding DNA: TGTGCCAGCAGCCAAGAGCCGGCCTTC. Protein: CASSQEPAF. This sequence joins TRBV3-1 (or the pseudogene TRBV3-2) and TRBJ1-2; no firm D call. Germline V gene data show CDR1 as LGHDT and CDR2 as YNNKEL (reference sequence). The CDR3 spans 9 residues.